This T cell receptor (beta chain) derives from a study of long-term antiretroviral therapy in people with HIV. Study findings and constraints: Spans of CDR3 length were tighter for HIV repertoires than for controls. Blood specimens, gathered between about 2003 and 2017, were possibly obtained under older ART regimens.

V dropped 6 bases and J dropped 2 bases, with 12 bases sitting between them. Germline loops: CDR1 SGHRS, CDR2 YFSETQ. The CDR3 extends over 14 amino acids. Sequencing relied on immunoSEQ assay v3.0, run at survey level. Data came from immunoSEQ multiplex PCR; TCRdb stores just in-frame clones and leaves some out. The data show tens of thousands of clones, with about 82% seen just once and 4.8% held by the top ten. Regarding this clone: Its antigen remains unidentified.

The chain employs TRBV5-1 and TRBJ2-1, with D tentatively TRBD1 (5 bases). The sequence was collected from a woman aged 25-40 years with HIV. Material: unsorted PBMCs, obtained 0.8 years after starting antiretroviral therapy. CDR3 in amino acids: CASNGQGAYNEQFF. The CDR3 DNA follows: TGCGCCAGCAATGGCCAGGGCGCCTACAATGAGCAGTTCTTC.